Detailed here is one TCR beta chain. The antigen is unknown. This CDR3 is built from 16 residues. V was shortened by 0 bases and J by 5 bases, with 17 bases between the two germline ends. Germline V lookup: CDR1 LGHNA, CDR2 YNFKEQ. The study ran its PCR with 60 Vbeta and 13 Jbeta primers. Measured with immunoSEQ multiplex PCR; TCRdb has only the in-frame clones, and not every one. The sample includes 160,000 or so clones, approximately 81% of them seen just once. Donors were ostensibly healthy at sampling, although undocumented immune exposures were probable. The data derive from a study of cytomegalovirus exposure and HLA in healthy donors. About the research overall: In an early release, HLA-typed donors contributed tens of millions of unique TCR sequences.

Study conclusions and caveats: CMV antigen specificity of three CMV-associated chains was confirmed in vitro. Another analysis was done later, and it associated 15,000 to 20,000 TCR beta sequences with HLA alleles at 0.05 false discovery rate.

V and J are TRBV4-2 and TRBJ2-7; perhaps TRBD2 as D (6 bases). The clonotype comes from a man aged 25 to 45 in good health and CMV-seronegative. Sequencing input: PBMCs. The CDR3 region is CASSQDGSGEPHEQYF. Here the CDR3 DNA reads TGTGCCAGCAGCCAAGATGGGTCGGGGGAACCCCACGAGCAGTACTTC.